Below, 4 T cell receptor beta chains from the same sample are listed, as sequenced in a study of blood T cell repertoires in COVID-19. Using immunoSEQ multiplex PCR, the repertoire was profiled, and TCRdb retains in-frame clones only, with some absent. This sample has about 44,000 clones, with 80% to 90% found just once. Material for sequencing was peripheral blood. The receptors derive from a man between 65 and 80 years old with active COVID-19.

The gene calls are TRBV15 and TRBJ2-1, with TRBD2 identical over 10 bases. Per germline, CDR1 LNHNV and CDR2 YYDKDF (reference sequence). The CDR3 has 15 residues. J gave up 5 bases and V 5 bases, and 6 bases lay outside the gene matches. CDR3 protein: CATSPGTSADNEQFF. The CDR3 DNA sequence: TGTGCCACCAGCCCTGGGACTAGCGCCGACAATGAGCAGTTCTTC.

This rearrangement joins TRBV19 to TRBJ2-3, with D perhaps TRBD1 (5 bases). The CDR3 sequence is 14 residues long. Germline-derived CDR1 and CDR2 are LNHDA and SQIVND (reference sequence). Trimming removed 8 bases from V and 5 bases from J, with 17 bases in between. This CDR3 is CASRASGIRDTQYF. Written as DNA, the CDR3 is TGTGCCAGTCGGGCCTCAGGGATCAGAGATACGCAGTATTTT.

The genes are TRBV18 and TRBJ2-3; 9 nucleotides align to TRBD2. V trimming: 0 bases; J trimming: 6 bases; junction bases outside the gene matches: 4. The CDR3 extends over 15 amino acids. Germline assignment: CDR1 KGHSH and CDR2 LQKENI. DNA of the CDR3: TGTGCCAGCTCACCACCGTCTAGCGGGGCTGATACGCAGTATTTT. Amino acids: CASSPPSSGADTQYF.

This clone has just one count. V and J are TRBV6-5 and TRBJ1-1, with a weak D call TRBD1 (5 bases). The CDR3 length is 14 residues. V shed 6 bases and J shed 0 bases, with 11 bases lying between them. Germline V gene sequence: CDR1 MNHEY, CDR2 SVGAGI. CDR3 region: CASRTDRVNTEAFF. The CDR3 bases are TGTGCCAGCAGAACAGACAGAGTGAACACTGAAGCTTTCTTT.